This TCR beta chain was sequenced during a study of T cell responses to AZD1222 COVID-19 vaccine. The protocol was immunoSEQ multiplex PCR, while the TCRdb copy is restricted to in-frame clones and leaves out a portion. The sample includes under 150,000 clones, over 90% seen only once; the top ten take roughly 0.87%. CDR1 and CDR2 (germline): MNHNY, SVGAGI (reference sequence). CDR3 size: 18 residues. The V end lost 5 bases, the J end lost 5 bases, and 25 bases lay between the germline ends. The chain couples TRBV6-6 to TRBJ2-1; D possibly corresponds to TRBD2 (6 bases). The sequenced sample was peripheral blood, obtained on day 0 of AZD1222 vaccination. The receptor was derived from an adult in good health. CDR3 bases: TGTGCCAGCAGTGGATCTATTGTAATGGGACTCGGTAACAATGAGCAGTTCTTC. This sequence encodes CASSGSIVMGLGNNEQFF.